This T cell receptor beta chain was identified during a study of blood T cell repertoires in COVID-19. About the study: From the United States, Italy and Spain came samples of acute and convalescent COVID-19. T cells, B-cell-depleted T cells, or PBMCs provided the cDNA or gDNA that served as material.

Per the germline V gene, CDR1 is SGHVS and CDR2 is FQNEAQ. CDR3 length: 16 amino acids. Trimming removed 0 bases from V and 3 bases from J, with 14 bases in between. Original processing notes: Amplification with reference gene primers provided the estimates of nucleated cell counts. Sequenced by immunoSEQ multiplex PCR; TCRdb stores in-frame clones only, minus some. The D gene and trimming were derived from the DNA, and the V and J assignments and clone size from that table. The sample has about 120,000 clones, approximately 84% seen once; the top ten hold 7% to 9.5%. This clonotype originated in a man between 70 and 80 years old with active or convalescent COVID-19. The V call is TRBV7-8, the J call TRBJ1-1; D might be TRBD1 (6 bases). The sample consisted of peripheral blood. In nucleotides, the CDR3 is TGTGCCAGCAGCTTAGCTTCAGGGGCCTGGGACACTGAAGCTTTCTTT. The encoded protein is CASSLASGAWDTEAFF.